These 8 T cell receptor beta chains share one sample of origin, sequenced in a study of blood T cell repertoires in COVID-19. Method: immunoSEQ multiplex PCR; TCRdb's copy keeps in-frame clones and lacks some. The sample lists about 220,000 clones; roughly 85% were seen once. The sample consisted of PBMCs or T cells enriched from blood (not recorded which). Receptor source: a woman in her 40s with acute COVID-19.

The chain couples TRBV9 to TRBJ2-3; the match to TRBD2 covers 9 bases. The CDR3 length is 16 residues. V gave up 3 bases and J gave up 5 bases; unmatched junction bases: 10. The germline V gene encodes CDR1 SGDLS and CDR2 YYNGEE. The CDR3 sequence is CASSGIAGADRDTQYF. In DNA form, the CDR3 reads TGTGCCAGCAGCGGAATAGCGGGGGCCGACAGAGATACGCAGTATTTT.

The chain combines TRBV5-5 with TRBJ2-1; the match to TRBD1 covers 11 bases. J gave up 2 bases and V 3 bases, and 1 base lay outside the gene matches. In germline, CDR1 is SGHKS, CDR2 YYEKEE (reference sequence). The CDR3 runs 15 residues. The CDR3 is CASSWDRGAYNEQFF. In DNA, the CDR3 is TGTGCCAGCAGCTGGGACAGGGGGGCCTACAATGAGCAGTTCTTC.

CDR3 DNA: TGTGCCAGCAGCCAAGCCGTGAGCCGCTATAATTCACCCCTCCACTTT. Protein product: CASSQAVSRYNSPLHF. The V gene is TRBV14, the J gene TRBJ1-6, with D unresolved. With 1 base removed from V and 3 bases from J, the gap between germline ends came to 10 bases. Germline CDR1 reads SGHDN; CDR2 reads FVKESK. CDR3 length: 16 amino acids.

The count of this clone is one. The V call is TRBV2, the J call TRBJ2-2; perhaps TRBD2 as D (6 bases). From germline, CDR1 is SNHLY and CDR2 FYNNEI. CDR3 length equals 14 residues. V gave up 6 bases and J gave up 6 bases, with 14 bases separating them. DNA for the CDR3: TGTGCCAGCAGACCCATGACGGGGGCCGGGGAGCTGTTTTTT. It yields the protein CASRPMTGAGELFF.

This clone is a singleton in its sample. The chain uses TRBV9 and TRBJ2-2, with D perhaps TRBD1 (5 bases). The germline gives CDR1 SGDLS, CDR2 YYNGEE. Trimming took off 4 bases at V and 3 bases at J, with 10 bases between the two ends. The CDR3 consists of 14 residues. CDR3 sequence (DNA): TGTGCCAGCAGCTCCAGGGTCTACACCGGGGAGCTGTTTTTT. It is translated as CASSSRVYTGELFF.

The chain recombines TRBV7-7 with TRBJ2-7; TRBD1 matches at 8 bases. The CDR3 covers 17 residues. V shed 5 bases, J shed 4 bases, and the junction held 16 bases outside the gene matches. CDR1 and CDR2 from the germline V gene are SSHAT and FNYEAQ (reference sequence). As DNA, the CDR3 is TGTGCCAGCAGCCCTCTCCGGGGACAGGAGCGACCATACGAGCAGTACGTC. It specifies CASSPLRGQERPYEQYV.

The rearrangement links TRBV5-1 to TRBJ2-1; 8 positions match TRBD2. There are 16 residues in the CDR3. J was trimmed by 1 base and V by 2 bases; bases with no gene match: 5. Germline CDR1 reads SGHRS; CDR2 reads YFSETQ. CDR3 sequence (DNA): TGCGCCAGCAGCTTCTCACTAGCGGCGTCCTACAATGAGCAGTTCTTC. Translation: CASSFSLAASYNEQFF.

This chain connects TRBV3-1 (or the pseudogene TRBV3-2) to TRBJ1-6, with 8 bases fitting TRBD1. J gave up 0 bases and V 1 base, and 8 bases lay outside the gene matches. Germline assignment: CDR1 LGHDT and CDR2 YNNKEL (reference sequence). The CDR3 loop spans 19 amino acids. The CDR3 region is CASSQVPGQGSSYNSPLHF. The CDR3 DNA reads as TGTGCCAGCAGCCAAGTTCCCGGACAGGGTAGCTCCTATAATTCACCCCTCCACTTT.